This T cell receptor (beta chain) was profiled in a study of cytomegalovirus exposure and HLA in healthy donors. Whole-study context: Previous work identified 90 million to 130 million unique TCR beta sequences from approximately 190 million T cells. The study's findings and limits: Links to common viral pathogens appeared, in a later analysis, for several of the most significant clusters. Exclusion applied to some V segments, including TRBV6-2 and TRBV6-3, as they were indistinguishable. A list of around 160 TCR beta chains associated with cytomegalovirus was given.

V was pared by 5 bases and J by 4 bases, with 13 bases between. This CDR3 spans 14 amino acids. Germline loops: CDR1 SGHVS, CDR2 FQNEAQ. Both 60 Vbeta primers and 13 Jbeta primers went into the PCR. Measured with immunoSEQ multiplex PCR; TCRdb has only the in-frame clones, and not every one. The sample includes 130,000 or so clones, roughly 77% seen only once; the top ten take approximately 5%. Details on this clone: Its antigen remains unidentified.

The TCR comes from a man aged 30 to 45 in good health and CMV-seronegative. J is TRBJ2-3 and V is TRBV7-8; tentative D call: TRBD1 (6 bases). What was sequenced was PBMCs. The DNA of the CDR3 is TGTGCCAGCAGCCAGACAGGTGGGGCAGATACGCAGTATTTT. Its translation is CASSQTGGADTQYF.